The 9 T cell receptor beta chains listed next were all sequenced from one sample in a study of long-term antiretroviral therapy in people with HIV. Run at survey level, the immunoSEQ assay was version v3.0. Sequencing used immunoSEQ multiplex PCR; TCRdb keeps in-frame clones, though not all of them. The sample lists about 20,000 clones, approximately 88% seen once, with 3.5% to 5.5% in the top ten. The material sequenced was unsorted PBMCs, taken less than 6 years after starting antiretroviral therapy. The receptors shown here come from a man aged 30 to 45 with HIV.

This rearrangement joins TRBV7-2 to TRBJ1-2; no clear D. Trimming took 0 bases from V and 8 from J, leaving 13 bases between them. This CDR3 comprises 14 residues. CDR1 SGHTA and CDR2 FQGNSA come from the germline V gene. The DNA for the CDR3 is TGTGCCAGCAGCTTAGCTTTAGACAAGCGGGGCTACACCTTC. This gives the protein CASSLALDKRGYTF. The full variable domain, completed using reference TRBV7-2 and TRBJ1-2, is GAGVSQSPSNKVTEKGKDVELRCDPISGHTALYWYRQSLGQGLEFLIYFQGNSAPDKSGLPSDRFSAERTGGSVSTLTIQRTQQEDSAVYLCASSLALDKRGYTFGSGTRLTVV.

V usage is TRBV6-5 and J usage is TRBJ1-1; weak D call: TRBD1 (6 bases). The CDR3 has 13 amino acids. The germline V and J ends were trimmed by 6 bases and 7 bases, with 15 bases remaining between them. Germline V gene sequence: CDR1 MNHEY, CDR2 SVGAGI. The CDR3 DNA reads as TGTGCCAGCAGCCCAGTAGGGGGAAATGAAGCTTTCTTT. It yields the protein CASSPVGGNEAFF.

V usage is TRBV6-4 and J usage is TRBJ2-2; 8 bases are shared with TRBD2. V lost 0 bases and J lost 6; bases outside the gene matches: 6. This CDR3 comprises 16 residues. The germline CDR1 and CDR2 sequences are MRHNA and SNTAGT. CDR3 bases: TGTGCCAGCAGTGACTCTGTAGCGGGGTCGGCCGGGGAGCTGTTTTTT. It is translated as CASSDSVAGSAGELFF.

V gene TRBV11-3 combines with J gene TRBJ2-1; no definite D call. CDR3 length: 16 amino acids. Germline CDR1 is SGHNT and CDR2 is YENEEA. V was shortened by 4 bases and J by 1 base, with 14 bases between the two germline ends. CDR3 in amino acids: CASSSSFAESYNEQFF. CDR3 DNA sequence: TGTGCCAGCAGCTCCTCTTTCGCGGAGTCCTACAATGAGCAGTTCTTC.

V gene TRBV7-9 combines with J gene TRBJ1-2; D is undetermined. This CDR3 is built from 18 residues. Germline assignment: CDR1 SEHNR and CDR2 FQNEAQ (reference sequence). Trimming shortened V by 5 bases and J by 1 base, and 23 bases separated the two germline ends. CDR3 nucleotides: TGTGCCAGCAGCGAAACGGTGGTGGCAGCTCCTTTTAACTATGGCTACACCTTC. This gives the protein CASSETVVAAPFNYGYTF.

This chain links TRBV28 with TRBJ1-2, with D uncertain. The V end was cut by 8 bases, the J end by 4 bases, with 11 bases between. The CDR3 spans 12 residues. Germline loops: CDR1 MDHEN, CDR2 SYDVKM. This chain's CDR3 is CASGRFTYGYTF. CDR3 DNA: TGTGCCAGCGGGCGGTTCACCTATGGCTACACCTTC.

The V and J genes are TRBV5-6 and TRBJ2-5, with D perhaps matching TRBD1 or TRBD2 (6 bases each). The CDR3 has 15 amino acids. The germline V and J ends were trimmed by 4 bases and 5 bases, with 18 bases remaining between them. In germline, CDR1 is SGHDT, CDR2 YYEEEE. The CDR3 sequence is CASSPTPGGAETQYF. The CDR3 DNA sequence: TGTGCCAGCAGCCCGACACCCGGGGGCGCCGAGACCCAGTACTTC.

The chain combines TRBV28 with TRBJ1-3; weak D call: TRBD1 (5 bases). V was cut by 2 bases and J by 0 bases, with 11 bases left in between. The CDR3 loop spans 16 amino acids. CDR1 MDHEN and CDR2 SYDVKM come from the germline V gene. CDR3 sequence: CASSLTGTYSGNTIYF. In DNA, the CDR3 is TGTGCCAGCAGTTTAACCGGGACGTACTCTGGAAACACCATATATTTT.

V is TRBV7-2 and J is TRBJ2-7, with TRBD1 matching 12 bases. The V gene end was trimmed by 3 bases and the J gene end by 6 bases; junction bases not matched to a gene: 3. CDR1 and CDR2 from the germline V gene are SGHTA and FQGNSA. The CDR3 covers 14 residues. CDR3: CASSFTGQGAEQYF. The CDR3 DNA follows: TGTGCCAGCAGCTTTACGGGACAGGGGGCCGAGCAGTACTTC.